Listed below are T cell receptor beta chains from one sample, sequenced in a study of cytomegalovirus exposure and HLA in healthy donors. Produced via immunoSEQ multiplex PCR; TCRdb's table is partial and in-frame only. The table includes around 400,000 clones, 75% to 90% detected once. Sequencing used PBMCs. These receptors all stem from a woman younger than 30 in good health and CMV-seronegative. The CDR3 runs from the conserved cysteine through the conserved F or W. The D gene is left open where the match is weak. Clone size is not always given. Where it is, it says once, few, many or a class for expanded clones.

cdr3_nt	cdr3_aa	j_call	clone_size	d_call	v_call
TGTGCCAGCAGTTTAGGGATAAGGACTAGCAGGTACCAAGAGACCCAGTACTTC	CASSLGIRTSRYQETQYF	TRBJ2-5	-	TRBD2	TRBV14
TGTGCCAGCATGGGTGTGCGGCCCTCACCCCTCCACTTT	CASMGVRPSPLHF	TRBJ1-6	few	-	TRBV2
TGTGCCAGTAAGCAGGGATTTAGAAGCAATCAGCCCCAGCATTTT	CASKQGFRSNQPQHF	TRBJ1-5	-	-	TRBV19
TGTGCCAGCAGCTTGCTCAGCGATATGAACACTGAAGCTTTCTTT	CASSLLSDMNTEAFF	TRBJ1-1	-	-	TRBV5-4
TGCGCCAGCAGCCCCATAAGTGACACCACCTACGAGCAGTACTTC	CASSPISDTTYEQYF	TRBJ2-7	-	-	TRBV4-1
TGTGCCAGCAGTAGGCAGGGGTCGGAGACCCAGTACTTC	CASSRQGSETQYF	TRBJ2-5	-	-	TRBV28
TGCGCCAGCAGCCAAGGGAGCGGGAGTCTGGCCTACGAGCAGTACTTC	CASSQGSGSLAYEQYF	TRBJ2-7	-	TRBD2	TRBV4-1
TGCGCCAGCAGCCTGGGACTAGCGGGAGGAGGTTACGAGCAGTACTTC	CASSLGLAGGGYEQYF	TRBJ2-7	few	TRBD2	TRBV4-1
TGTGCCAGCAGCTTACAGGGGAGATCCTACGAGCAGTACTTC	CASSLQGRSYEQYF	TRBJ2-7	-	-	TRBV7-6
TGTGCCAGCAGTGCGCCCAGGTCGACAGGGAAGGACCACGAGCAGTACTTC	CASSAPRSTGKDHEQYF	TRBJ2-7	-	TRBD1	TRBV2
TGTGCCAGCAGGGCCGGACTAGCGGGAGTTGAGCAGTTCTTC	CASRAGLAGVEQFF	TRBJ2-1	-	TRBD2	TRBV2
TGTGCCTGGAGTGTAAGGGGTGGCTACACCTTC	CAWSVRGGYTF	TRBJ1-2	-	-	TRBV30
TGTGCCAGCAGCTTAGATCAGGGGGCGCGGTATGGCTACACCTTC	CASSLDQGARYGYTF	TRBJ1-2	-	TRBD1	TRBV11-2
TGTGCCAGCAGCCGGGCGGGGACCGCCTACGAGCAGTACTTC	CASSRAGTAYEQYF	TRBJ2-7	-	-	TRBV4-2
TGTGCCAGCAGTTTTAGCGGGGGGTTCACCGGGGAGCTGTTTTTT	CASSFSGGFTGELFF	TRBJ2-2	-	TRBD2	TRBV28
TGTGCCTGGAGTTTAGGGACAGGGGGCACTGAAGCTTTCTTT	CAWSLGTGGTEAFF	TRBJ1-1	-	TRBD1	TRBV30
TGTGCCAGCAGCTTGTTGGGGCAGACAGGAAACACCATATATTTT	CASSLLGQTGNTIYF	TRBJ1-3	-	-	TRBV5-5
TGTGCCAGCAGTTCTATCCCCCTTCGAGGAAACACCATATATTTT	CASSSIPLRGNTIYF	TRBJ1-3	-	-	TRBV6-6
TGTGCCAGCAGCCTCATCCAGGGGGGTTATTACGAGCAGTACTTC	CASSLIQGGYYEQYF	TRBJ2-7	once	-	TRBV6-5
TGTGCCATCAGTGATACCGGGACAGGGTTGGGGGAGCAGTACTTC	CAISDTGTGLGEQYF	TRBJ2-7	once	TRBD1	TRBV6-1
TGTGCCAGCAGCTTAGCCGGGGACAGGAAGTATGGCTACACCTTC	CASSLAGDRKYGYTF	TRBJ1-2	-	TRBD1	TRBV7-2
TGTGCCACCGGTTACAATGAGCAGTTCTTC	CATGYNEQFF	TRBJ2-1	-	-	TRBV28
TGTGCCACCAGCAGAGGCCTATTAGACAGCCGCCCAGGCACTGAAGCTTTCTTT	CATSRGLLDSRPGTEAFF	TRBJ1-1	-	-	TRBV15
TGCGCCAGCAGCCAAGCGGAGACAGGGAGAGCTTTCTTT	CASSQAETGRAFF	TRBJ1-1	-	TRBD1	TRBV4-1
TGTGCCAGCAGCCAAACGGACAGCACCGGGGAGCTGTTTTTT	CASSQTDSTGELFF	TRBJ2-2	-	-	TRBV4-2
TGTGCCACCAGCAGCGACATTCGTCGCGAGCAGTACTTC	CATSSDIRREQYF	TRBJ2-7	-	-	TRBV15
TGTGCCAGCAGCCGAATGGGGACAGGGGGTATACAAGAGACCCAGTACTTC	CASSRMGTGGIQETQYF	TRBJ2-5	-	TRBD1	TRBV7-8
TGTGCCAGCAGCTTAAGACTAGCGGTCACAGATACGCAGTATTTT	CASSLRLAVTDTQYF	TRBJ2-3	-	TRBD2	TRBV7-3
TGTGCCATCAGTGAGTCGAGGGGGCTGGACTACGAGCAGTACTTC	CAISESRGLDYEQYF	TRBJ2-7	-	TRBD1	TRBV10-3